The clone carrying this T cell receptor (beta chain) occurred a few times. The antigen remains undetermined. V lost 6 bases, J lost 0 bases, and 5 bases stayed unmatched. The germline V gene encodes CDR1 MDHEN and CDR2 SYDVKM. The CDR3 is 16 amino acids. This entry is derived from a study of cytomegalovirus exposure and HLA in healthy donors. Background on the study: Findings of an earlier analysis included around 100 million unique TCR beta sequences from some 180 million T cells.

General study findings and limits: Cytomegalovirus-associated status was assigned to 150 to 200 TCR beta chains. Earlier results showed most TCR beta V segments being productive about 87% or about 30% of the time.

In the PCR, 60 Vbeta and 13 Jbeta primers were used. Using immunoSEQ multiplex PCR, the repertoire was profiled, and TCRdb retains in-frame clones only, with some absent. The sample consists of roughly 180,000 clones, 65% to 85% of them appearing once. Sequencing was carried out using PBMCs. J is TRBJ1-3 and V is TRBV28; TRBD1 aligns across 10 bases. This TCR was sampled from a woman between 18 and 30 years old in good health and CMV-seronegative. DNA for the CDR3: TGTGCCAGCAGGGACCGGGACAGGGGCTCTGGAAACACCATATATTTT. It is translated as CASRDRDRGSGNTIYF.